What follows is one T cell receptor (beta chain) and its context. The antigen is unknown. The sample's time point: blood 4 weeks post-SBRT, at nephrectomy. As for treatment: 15 Gy SBRT to primary tumor, nephrectomy 4 weeks later. Nephrectomy followed 15 Gy stereotactic body radiation by 4 weeks. The tumor was a clear cell renal cell carcinoma. This record comes from a study of radiation and T cells in renal cell carcinoma. Findings of the study overall: Pretreatment tumor biopsies were lacking, so baseline clonotypes are unknown. In blood, top tumor clones expanded by 2 weeks, shrinking by 4.

TCRdb keeps only in-frame clones here, not all; method: immunoSEQ multiplex PCR. The data contain about 150,000 clones, 80% to 90% of them seen just once; the ten biggest clones take up about 17%. This CDR3 contains 13 residues. V was pared by 0 bases and J by 2 bases, with 5 bases between. Germline CDR1 and CDR2: SGDLS and YYNGEE. The sequence was collected from a woman aged 45 to 65 with renal cell carcinoma. V usage is TRBV9 and J usage is TRBJ1-2; D not resolved. Sequencing was performed on blood, taken from a patient whose treatment included radiotherapy and nephrectomy. Here the CDR3 reads CASSVAGNYGYTF. The DNA of the CDR3 is TGTGCCAGCAGCGTAGCCGGGAACTATGGCTACACCTTC.